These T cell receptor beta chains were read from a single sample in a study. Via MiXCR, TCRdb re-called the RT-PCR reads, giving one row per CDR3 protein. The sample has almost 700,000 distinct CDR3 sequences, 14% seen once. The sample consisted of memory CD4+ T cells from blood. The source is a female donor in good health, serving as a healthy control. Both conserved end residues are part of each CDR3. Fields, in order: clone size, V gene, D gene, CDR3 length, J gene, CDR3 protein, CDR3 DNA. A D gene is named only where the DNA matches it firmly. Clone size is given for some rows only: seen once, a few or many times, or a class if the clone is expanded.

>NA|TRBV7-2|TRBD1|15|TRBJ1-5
CASSQNTGGGQPQHF
TGTGCCAGCAGCCAAAACACAGGGGGCGGCCAGCCCCAGCATTTT
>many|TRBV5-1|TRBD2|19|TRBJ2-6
CASSFSSAGGPSGANVLTF
TGCGCCAGCAGCTTCTCGTCGGCGGGAGGTCCCTCTGGGGCCAACGTCCTGACTTTC
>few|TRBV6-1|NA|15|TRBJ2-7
CASSDVAGRGSEQYF
TGTGCCAGCAGTGATGTGGCGGGAAGAGGGTCCGAGCAGTACTTC
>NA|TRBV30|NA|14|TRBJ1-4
CAWSPAEVAEKLFF
TGTGCCTGGAGTCCGGCCGAGGTCGCTGAAAAACTGTTTTTT
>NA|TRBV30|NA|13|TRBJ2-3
CAWTAGRTDTQYF
TGTGCCTGGACGGCAGGGAGGACAGATACGCAGTATTTT
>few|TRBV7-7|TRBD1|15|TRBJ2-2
CASSSGQGQVGELFF
TGTGCTAGCAGCTCTGGACAGGGGCAGGTCGGGGAGCTGTTTTTT
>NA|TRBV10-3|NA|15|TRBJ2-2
CAIRPDRMRTGELFF
TGTGCCATCAGACCAGACAGGATGAGGACCGGGGAGCTGTTTTTT
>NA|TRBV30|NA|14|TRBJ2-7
CAWNKGTESYEQYF
TGTGCCTGGAATAAGGGAACCGAATCCTACGAGCAGTACTTC
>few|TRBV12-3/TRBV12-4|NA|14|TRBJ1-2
CASSFLGGTYGYTF
TGTGCCAGCAGTTTTTTGGGGGGCACCTATGGCTACACCTTC
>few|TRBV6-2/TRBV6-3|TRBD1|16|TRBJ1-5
CASRDGQGDTLQPQHF
TGTGCCAGCAGGGACGGACAGGGGGATACACTCCAGCCCCAGCATTTT
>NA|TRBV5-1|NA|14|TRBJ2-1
CASSLGGRDDEQFF
TGCGCCAGCAGCTTGGGAGGCAGGGACGATGAGCAGTTCTTC
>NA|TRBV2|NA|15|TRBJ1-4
CASSEALVPWEKLFF
TGTGCCAGCAGTGAAGCGCTTGTGCCGTGGGAAAAACTGTTTTTT
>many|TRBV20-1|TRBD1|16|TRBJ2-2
CSARDSQGAPTGELFF
TGCAGTGCTAGAGATTCTCAGGGGGCGCCCACCGGGGAGCTGTTTTTT
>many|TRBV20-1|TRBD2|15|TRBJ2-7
CSASGSSGRIYEQYF
TGCAGTGCTAGCGGATCTAGCGGGAGAATCTACGAGCAGTACTTC
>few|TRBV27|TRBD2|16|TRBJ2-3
CASSWGAGGSTDTQYF
TGTGCCAGCAGTTGGGGAGCGGGAGGGAGCACAGATACGCAGTATTTT
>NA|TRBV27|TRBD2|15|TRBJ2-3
CASRYNLAGPDTQYF
TGTGCCAGCCGATATAACCTAGCGGGACCAGATACGCAGTATTTT